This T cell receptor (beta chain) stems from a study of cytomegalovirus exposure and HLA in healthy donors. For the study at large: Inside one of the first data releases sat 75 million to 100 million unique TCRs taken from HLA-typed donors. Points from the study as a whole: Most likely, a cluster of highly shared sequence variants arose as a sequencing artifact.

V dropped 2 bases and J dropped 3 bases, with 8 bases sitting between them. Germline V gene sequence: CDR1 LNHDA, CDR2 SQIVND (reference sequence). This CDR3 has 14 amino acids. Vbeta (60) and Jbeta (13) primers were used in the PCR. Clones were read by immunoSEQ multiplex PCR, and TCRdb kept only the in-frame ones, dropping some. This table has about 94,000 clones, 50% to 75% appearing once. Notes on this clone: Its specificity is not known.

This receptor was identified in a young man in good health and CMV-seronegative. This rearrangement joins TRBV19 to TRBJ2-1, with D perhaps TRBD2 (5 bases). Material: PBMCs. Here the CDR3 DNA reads TGTGCCAGTAGTATAACACGGGGCTACAATGAGCAGTTCTTC. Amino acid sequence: CASSITRGYNEQFF.